The 9 T cell receptor beta chains below come from one sample, sequenced in a study of neoadjuvant anti-PD-1 for oral cavity cancer. Time point meaning: after neoadjuvant nivolumab, at surgical resection. Generated by immunoSEQ multiplex PCR, the TCRdb table keeps only in-frame clones and is missing some. The table includes about 68,000 clones, more than 75% detected once. This specimen consisted of PBMCs, obtained after nivolumab (anti-PD-1) treatment. The receptors shown here come from a person between 35 and 79 years old with oral cavity squamous cell carcinoma.

The sample holds a few counts of this clone. The J gene is TRBJ2-7, the V gene TRBV27; tentatively, D is TRBD1 (6 bases). This CDR3 is 14 amino acids long. With 6 bases removed from V and 2 bases from J, the gap between germline ends came to 14 bases. Germline loops: CDR1 MNHEY, CDR2 SMNVEV (reference sequence). CDR3: CASSRGQRPYEQYF. The CDR3 bases are TGTGCCAGCAGCAGGGGCCAGCGGCCCTACGAGCAGTACTTC.

The rearrangement links TRBV5-4 to TRBJ1-2; 7 bases fit TRBD1. With V trimmed by 4 bases and J by 2 bases, 5 bases remained unmatched. From germline, CDR1 is SGHNT and CDR2 YYREEE (reference sequence). The CDR3 contains 14 residues. The CDR3 loop reads CASSRGQENYGYTF. CDR3 coding DNA: TGTGCCAGCAGCCGTGGACAGGAAAACTATGGCTACACCTTC.

This chain joins TRBV7-9 and TRBJ1-2; D uncertain. The CDR3 covers 11 residues. Trimming cost V 5 bases and J 7 bases, with 8 bases left between them. Germline V lookup: CDR1 SEHNR, CDR2 FQNEAQ (reference sequence). CDR3 in amino acids: CASSREVGYTF. CDR3 DNA: TGTGCCAGCAGCCGTGAGGTTGGCTACACCTTC.

Here the CDR3 reads CASSLSTTYGYTF. In DNA form, the CDR3 reads TGTGCCAGCAGTTTGAGTACCACCTATGGCTACACCTTC. This sequence joins TRBV27 and TRBJ1-2; no clear D. Trimming left V 3 bases short and J 4 bases short, with 9 bases between. Per germline, CDR1 MNHEY and CDR2 SMNVEV (reference sequence). The CDR3 length is 13 residues.

The chain has TRBV11-2 and TRBJ1-2; 10 bases fit TRBD1. The CDR3 extends over 17 amino acids. Germline lookup yields CDR1 SGHAT and CDR2 FQNNGV. Trimming took 0 bases from V and 4 from J; bases not matched to a gene: 8. The CDR3 coding sequence is TGTGCCAGCAGCTTAGATGAAAGGGACAGGGGTTTCTATGGCTACACCTTC. It yields the protein CASSLDERDRGFYGYTF.

This chain connects TRBV6-1 to TRBJ1-5, with a weak D call TRBD1 (5 bases). Trimming shortened V by 4 bases and J by 3 bases, and 19 bases separated the two germline ends. The CDR3 runs to 17 residues. The germline gives CDR1 MNHNS, CDR2 SASEGT. The CDR3, as DNA: TGTGCCAGCAGTGGGATATCGATGGTGGGGCTCAATCAGCCCCAGCATTTT. It encodes CASSGISMVGLNQPQHF.

The chain carries TRBV28 and TRBJ2-7; D remains ambiguous. Trimming stripped 3 bases from V and 2 bases from J, with 8 bases between. Germline values: CDR1 MDHEN, CDR2 SYDVKM. The CDR3 is 13 amino acids. The CDR3 DNA reads TGTGCCAGCAGTTTTTTGGCCCCCTACGAGCAGTACTTC. This gives the protein CASSFLAPYEQYF.

This clone was observed a handful of times. This chain connects TRBV25-1 to TRBJ2-3; D not certain. V dropped 0 bases and J dropped 3 bases, with 1 base sitting between them. CDR1 and CDR2 from the germline V gene are MGHDK and SYGVNS. The CDR3 loop spans 12 amino acids. The DNA for the CDR3 is TGTGCCAGCAGTGAATATACAGATACGCAGTATTTT. Amino acid sequence: CASSEYTDTQYF.

V gene TRBV29-1 combines with J gene TRBJ2-7, with TRBD2 matching 8 bases. V gave up 1 base and J gave up 0 bases; unmatched junction bases: 2. The germline gives CDR1 SQVTM, CDR2 ANQGSEA. The CDR3 contains 14 residues. The CDR3 DNA is TGCAGCGTTGAAGGCGGGACTAGCTCCTACGAGCAGTACTTC. As protein: CSVEGGTSSYEQYF.